What follows are 25 T cell receptor beta chains derived from one specimen sequenced in a study of cytomegalovirus exposure and HLA in healthy donors. 60 Vbeta and 13 Jbeta primers were used in PCR. Generated by immunoSEQ multiplex PCR, the TCRdb table keeps only in-frame clones and is missing some. This sample has about 140,000 clones, with around three quarters found just once. The specimen sequenced was PBMCs. These receptors all stem from a man in his forties or fifties in good health and CMV-seropositive.

This clone was seen once. The junction does not match germline at one end; this may be a read error. The chain uses TRBV7-7 and TRBJ2-5; tentatively, D is TRBD2 (7 bases). The CDR3 has 17 residues. Germline lookup yields CDR1 SSHAT and CDR2 FNYEAQ (reference sequence). The CDR3 reads CASSLEAAGAQGETQYF. The DNA of the CDR3 is TGTGCTAGCAGCTTAGAAGCCGCGGGGGCGCAAGGAGAGACCCAGTACTTC.

This chain links TRBV2 with TRBJ1-1, with unresolved D. Germline V gene sequence: CDR1 SNHLY, CDR2 FYNNEI. Trimming took off 4 bases at V and 1 base at J, with 10 bases between the two ends. CDR3 length: 14 residues. The CDR3 loop reads CASSGISKNTEAFF. In DNA form, the CDR3 reads TGTGCCAGCAGTGGTATTTCTAAGAACACTGAAGCTTTCTTT.

J is TRBJ2-7 and V is TRBV18, with D tentatively TRBD1 (5 bases). Trimming left V 1 base short and J 0 bases short, with 10 bases between. The CDR3 length is 15 residues. Germline V gene lookup returns CDR1 KGHSH and CDR2 LQKENI. The CDR3 coding sequence is TGTGCCAGCTCACCACAGCAGGGTTTCTCCTACGAGCAGTACTTC. It encodes CASSPQQGFSYEQYF.

The chain recombines TRBV5-1 with TRBJ1-1; 7 bases line up with TRBD1. The CDR3 consists of 13 residues. From germline, CDR1 is SGHRS and CDR2 YFSETQ. Trimming cost V 6 bases and J 7 bases; bases outside gene matches: 9. CDR3 in DNA: TGCGCCAGCAACGTCCCGGGACAGCATGAAGCTTTCTTT. Translated: CASNVPGQHEAFF. Using reference TRBV5-1 and TRBJ1-1 for the parts outside the CDR3, the full variable domain is KAGVTQTPRYLIKTRGQQVTLSCSPISGHRSVSWYQQTPGQGLQFLFEYFSETQRNKGNFPGRFSGRQFSNSRSEMNVSTLELGDSALYLCASNVPGQHEAFFGQGTRLTVV.

V gene TRBV7-8 combines with J gene TRBJ2-7, with 9 bases matching TRBD1. The length of the CDR3 is 18 residues. The germline gives CDR1 SGHVS, CDR2 FQNEAQ. J gave up 5 bases and V 3 bases, and 17 bases lay outside the gene matches. The CDR3: CASSFNPRDRDLKDEQYF. The CDR3 DNA is TGTGCCAGCAGCTTCAACCCCCGGGACAGGGACTTAAAAGACGAGCAGTACTTC.

This chain links TRBV10-1 with TRBJ2-5; TRBD1 agrees at 8 bases. The length of the CDR3 is 14 residues. Germline loops: CDR1 WNHNN, CDR2 SYGVQD (reference sequence). After removal of 5 bases from V and 4 bases from J, the junction contained 6 bases not matched to a gene. The CDR3 DNA sequence: TGCGCCAGCAGTAGGGACAGGAGGGGAGAGACCCAGTACTTC. Its protein is CASSRDRRGETQYF.

J is TRBJ2-5 and V is TRBV7-8; 7 bases align to TRBD1. The CDR3 is made up of 14 amino acids. From germline, CDR1 is SGHVS and CDR2 FQNEAQ. J lost 4 bases, V lost 5 bases, and 7 bases had no gene match. CDR3 coding DNA: TGTGCCAGCAGCGTAGTTAAGGGGGCAGAGACCCAGTACTTC. It is translated as CASSVVKGAETQYF.

The chain carries TRBV6-5 and TRBJ2-7; D might be TRBD1 (5 bases). Germline CDR1 MNHEY, CDR2 SVGAGI. The CDR3 totals 13 residues. V was trimmed by 6 bases and J by 2 bases, leaving 11 bases between them. The CDR3 reads CASRRTPTYEQYF. For the CDR3, the DNA is TGTGCCAGCAGAAGGACACCGACCTACGAGCAGTACTTC.

The chain recombines TRBV12-5 with TRBJ2-3, with 10 bases that match TRBD2. The ends lost 2 bases at V and 0 bases at J; junction bases unmatched: 11. Germline values: CDR1 LGHNT, CDR2 FRNRAP. The CDR3 has 19 amino acids. CDR3 residues: CASGLPPSRTSGSTDTQYF. CDR3 nucleotide sequence: TGTGCTAGTGGTTTGCCACCATCCCGGACTAGCGGTAGCACAGATACGCAGTATTTT.

Turning to this clone: One end of the junction is discordant with germline, which a read error may explain. The chain uses TRBV6-5 and TRBJ2-1; 9 bases match TRBD2. The CDR3 contains 16 residues. In germline, CDR1 is MNHEY, CDR2 SVGAGI. The CDR3 DNA sequence: TGTGCCAGCAGTAACTCGTTCAAGCGGGAGGTCGATGAGCAGTTCTTC. This codes for CASSNSFKREVDEQFF.

This chain connects TRBV4-3 to TRBJ1-2; D call uncertain. Germline-derived CDR1 and CDR2 are LGHNA and YSLEER. The CDR3 is 14 residues long. V gave up 3 bases and J gave up 5 bases, with 13 bases separating them. CDR3 DNA: TGCGCCAGCAGCCATGGACTGGAGAGATATGGCTACACCTTC. It is translated as CASSHGLERYGYTF.

The genes are TRBV29-1 and TRBJ2-7; a weak D match, TRBD1 (5 bases). The V gene lost 0 bases and the J gene lost 2 bases, with 14 bases spanning the gap. Per the germline V gene, CDR1 is SQVTM and CDR2 is ANQGSEA. The CDR3 is 15 amino acids. The CDR3 region is CSVEETAQGPYEQYF. The CDR3 nucleotides read TGCAGCGTTGAAGAAACCGCCCAGGGTCCCTACGAGCAGTACTTC.

The chain combines TRBV13 with TRBJ2-2, with D perhaps TRBD2 (7 bases). Germline V gene sequence: CDR1 PRHDT, CDR2 FYEKMQ (reference sequence). This CDR3 is built from 17 residues. Trimming left V 5 bases short and J 2 bases short, with 18 bases between. The CDR3: CASSRRWGGANTGELFF. As DNA, the CDR3 is TGTGCCAGCAGCCGAAGGTGGGGGGGGGCCAACACCGGGGAGCTGTTTTTT. The full variable domain, its missing parts supplied by reference TRBV13 and TRBJ2-2, is AAGVIQSPRHLIKEKRETATLKCYPIPRHDTVYWYQQGPGQDPQFLISFYEKMQSDKGSIPDRFSAQQFSDYHSELNMSSLELGDSALYFCASSRRWGGANTGELFFGEGSRLTVL.

In this sample, this clone turned up a few times. The gene calls are TRBV9 and TRBJ2-1, with D maybe TRBD2 (6 bases). CDR1 is SGDLS and CDR2 is YYNGEE in the germline V gene. Trimming took off 0 bases at V and 2 bases at J, with 9 bases between the two ends. The CDR3 is 15 amino acids. The CDR3 spells CASSVVPSAYNEQFF. The CDR3 region has the DNA TGTGCCAGCAGCGTAGTCCCTAGCGCCTACAATGAGCAGTTCTTC.

This clone has just a few counts. The V call is TRBV15, the J call TRBJ2-5, with D possibly TRBD1 on 5 matching bases. The CDR3 covers 16 residues. Trimming removed 1 base at V and 5 bases at J, with 17 bases between. Germline V gene data show CDR1 as LNHNV and CDR2 as YYDKDF (reference sequence). DNA of the CDR3: TGTGCCACCAGCAGAGGGCCAGGGATGGTGCGGGAGACCCAGTACTTC. Encoded protein: CATSRGPGMVRETQYF.

CDR3 region: CASSKVGTDLPYTEAFF. The CDR3 region has the DNA TGTGCCAGCAGCAAAGTAGGGACAGATCTCCCTTACACTGAAGCTTTCTTT. The chain combines TRBV21-1 with TRBJ1-1; TRBD1 is taken as the D call from the table, unchecked against the DNA. TRBV21-1 is designated a pseudogene. This CDR3 comprises 17 residues.

The rearrangement links TRBV4-3 to TRBJ2-7; possible D gene TRBD1, 7 bases. CDR1 LGHNA and CDR2 YSLEER come from the germline V gene. Trimming cost V 3 bases and J 5 bases, with 11 bases left between them. The CDR3 runs to 13 residues. CDR3: CASSHQGGNEQYF. CDR3 sequence (DNA): TGCGCCAGCAGCCACCAGGGGGGCAACGAGCAGTACTTC.

The chain employs TRBV11-3 and TRBJ2-1; TRBD2 matches at 14 bases. The germline V gene encodes CDR1 SGHNT and CDR2 YENEEA. The CDR3 has 17 residues. J was trimmed by 5 bases and V by 5 bases; bases with no gene match: 8. The CDR3 nucleotides read TGTGCCAGCAGCAAGGGGCCGGGACTAGCGGGGGACAATGAGCAGTTCTTC. Its translation: CASSKGPGLAGDNEQFF.

The V gene is TRBV7-6, the J gene TRBJ1-1, with D maybe TRBD1 (6 bases). CDR1 SGHVS and CDR2 FNYEAQ come from the germline V gene. This CDR3 is 15 amino acids long. V was pared by 4 bases and J by 5 bases, with 17 bases between. This CDR3 reads CASSSAMGHLTEAFF. CDR3 coding DNA: TGTGCCAGCAGCTCAGCCATGGGACATTTAACTGAAGCTTTCTTT.

The V gene is TRBV28, the J gene TRBJ1-4; weak D call: TRBD1 (5 bases). Per the germline V gene, CDR1 is MDHEN and CDR2 is SYDVKM. The CDR3 totals 14 residues. The V end lost 7 bases, the J end lost 0 bases, and 9 bases lay between the germline ends. The CDR3 region is CASMGGATNEKLFF. The CDR3 region has the DNA TGTGCCAGCATGGGGGGGGCAACTAATGAAAAACTGTTTTTT.

V and J are TRBV28 and TRBJ1-4; 7 positions match TRBD1. Germline V gene data show CDR1 as MDHEN and CDR2 as SYDVKM. CDR3 size: 16 residues. Unmatched junction bases numbered 14, after V lost 5 bases and J lost 8 bases. The CDR3 DNA sequence: TGTGCCAGCAGTAATTACCGAGGGGGCCCAAGGGAAAAACTGTTTTTT. It yields the protein CASSNYRGGPREKLFF.

V is TRBV4-2 and J is TRBJ2-3; D is possibly TRBD2 (6 bases). Trimming cost V 3 bases and J 5 bases, with 18 bases left between them. The CDR3 covers 16 residues. The germline gives CDR1 LGHNA, CDR2 YNFKEQ. DNA of the CDR3: TGTGCCAGCAGCCAGGGACGGGGGATAGGGATAGATACGCAGTATTTT. This codes for CASSQGRGIGIDTQYF.

V gene TRBV5-1 combines with J gene TRBJ1-2, with 7 bases lining up with TRBD1. Germline CDR1 and CDR2: SGHRS and YFSETQ. The CDR3 sequence is 14 residues long. Losses at the gene ends were 5 bases for V and 0 bases for J; bases not matched to a gene: 4. CDR3 protein: CASRPDRANYGYTF. The CDR3 DNA reads TGCGCCAGCAGACCCGACAGGGCTAACTATGGCTACACCTTC.

V usage is TRBV2 and J usage is TRBJ2-7; the D gene is possibly TRBD2 (6 bases). This CDR3 is built from 18 residues. CDR1 is SNHLY and CDR2 is FYNNEI in the germline V gene. Trimming pared 6 bases from V and 3 bases from J, leaving 27 bases between. CDR3 bases: TGTGCCAGCAGGTGGGGTGTTCTCGATCGGGACTCGGGCTACGAGCAGTACTTC. Protein product: CASRWGVLDRDSGYEQYF.

The chain couples TRBV6-1 to TRBJ2-6; TRBD2 aligns across 9 bases. After removal of 4 bases from V and 0 bases from J, the junction contained 10 bases not matched to a gene. CDR1 and CDR2 from the germline V gene are MNHNS and SASEGT. CDR3 length: 19 amino acids. CDR3 residues: CASSVRGGAYSSGANVLTF. The DNA for the CDR3 is TGTGCCAGCAGTGTGCGCGGGGGGGCCTACTCCTCTGGGGCCAACGTCCTGACTTTC.